A single sample is the source of the 11 T cell receptor beta chains below, sequenced in a study of vaccination and CD4 T cells after COVID-19. CD4+ T cells that had been cultured provided DNA sequenced with the Oncomine TCR Beta short-read assay. MiXCR, run by TCRdb on the PCR reads, gives a single entry per CDR3 protein. The data hold over 10,000 distinct CDR3 sequences, with 55% to 60% observed a single time. Stated treatment: roughly 10-day PBMC culture with coronavirus spike peptide pools or control peptides (ViraFEST assay). No cognate antigen is known for these TCRs. Sequences were obtained from CD4+ T cells from blood, cultured in vitro. The source of these receptors is a human donor who had recovered from COVID-19.

The chain is built from TRBV5-4 and TRBJ2-5; 8 positions match TRBD1. Germline V lookup: CDR1 SGHNT, CDR2 YYREEE (reference sequence). V gave up 4 bases and J gave up 5 bases; unmatched junction bases: 4. This CDR3 region has 13 residues. CDR3 in DNA: TGTGCCAGCAGCGCACGACAGGGGGAGACCCAGTACTTC. This translates into CASSARQGETQYF. The entire variable domain, with the rest obtained from reference TRBV5-4 and TRBJ2-5, is as follows: ETGVTQSPTHLIKTRGQQVTLRCSSQSGHNTVSWYQQALGQGPQFIFQYYREEENGRGNFPPRFSGLQFPNYSSELNVNALELDDSALYLCASSARQGETQYFGPGTRLLVL.

This chain joins TRBV6-5 and TRBJ1-5, with 7 bases that match TRBD1. V was pared by 4 bases and J by 5 bases, with 5 bases of the junction left unmatched. The CDR3 is 14 residues long. Germline V gene sequence: CDR1 MNHEY, CDR2 SVGAGI. CDR3 sequence (DNA): TGTGCCAGCAGTTTGCAAACAGGGGATCAGCCCCAGCATTTT. Translation: CASSLQTGDQPQHF.

This clonotype was picked up a small number of times. The rearrangement links TRBV27 to TRBJ2-1; possibly TRBD2 for D (6 bases). The CDR3 has 16 residues. The germline V gene has CDR1 MNHEY and CDR2 SMNVEV (reference sequence). V lost 0 bases to trimming and J lost 4 bases, with 13 bases between them. The CDR3 bases are TGTGCCAGCAGTTTATCGGCGGGACGAGCATACAATGAGCAGTTCTTC. It translates to CASSLSAGRAYNEQFF.

This chain connects TRBV23-1 to TRBJ1-5; 7 bases are shared with TRBD1. TRBV23-1 qualifies as an ORF whose function is uncertain. Trimming removed 8 bases from V and 0 bases from J; junction bases left unmatched: 16. The CDR3 covers 18 residues. The CDR3: CASGRGIGGTVSNQPQHF. The CDR3 DNA sequence: TGCGCCAGCGGGCGGGGGATCGGGGGGACAGTTAGCAATCAGCCCCAGCATTTT.

A few counts support this clonotype. CDR3 loop: CSARGVVGYSFSNQPQHF. The CDR3 DNA follows: TGCAGTGCTAGAGGGGTCGTGGGATATTCGTTTAGCAATCAGCCCCAGCATTTT. V gene TRBV20-1 combines with J gene TRBJ1-5; D gene ambiguous. There are 18 residues in the CDR3. Germline lookup yields CDR1 DFQATT and CDR2 SNEGSKA (reference sequence). The V end was cut by 1 base, the J end by 0 bases, with 19 bases between.

The chain combines TRBV27 with TRBJ1-2; TRBD1 might be the D (5 bases). Germline CDR1 and CDR2: MNHEY and SMNVEV (reference sequence). The germline V and J ends were trimmed by 3 bases and 2 bases, with 7 bases remaining between them. CDR3 length: 13 residues. This CDR3 reads CASSFRGNYGYTF. The DNA of the CDR3 is TGTGCCAGCAGTTTCCGGGGGAACTATGGCTACACCTTC.

This clonotype was detected only a few times. The chain couples TRBV18 to TRBJ2-7, with 8 bases identical to TRBD1. The CDR3 length is 15 residues. Germline V lookup: CDR1 KGHSH, CDR2 LQKENI. V lost 3 bases, J lost 3 bases, and 7 bases stayed unmatched. CDR3 sequence (DNA): TGTGCCAGCTCACCGACGGGACAGGCCTACTACGAGCAGTACTTC. It yields the protein CASSPTGQAYYEQYF. Filled out from reference TRBV18 and TRBJ2-7, the complete variable domain reads NAGVMQNPRHLVRRRGQEARLRCSPMKGHSHVYWYRQLPEEGLKFMVYLQKENIIDESGMPKERFSAEFPKEGPSILRIQQVVRGDSAAYFCASSPTGQAYYEQYFGPGTRLTVT.

V gene TRBV5-1 combines with J gene TRBJ2-1; 12 bases match TRBD2. V gave up 4 bases and J gave up 6 bases; unmatched junction bases: 8. From germline, CDR1 is SGHRS and CDR2 YFSETQ. This CDR3 has 16 residues. Here the CDR3 DNA reads TGCGCCAGCAGCCCCCCACTAGCGGGAGGAGTCAATGAGCAGTTCTTC. Its translation is CASSPPLAGGVNEQFF. The complete variable domain, with remaining parts taken from reference TRBV5-1 and TRBJ2-1, reads KAGVTQTPRYLIKTRGQQVTLSCSPISGHRSVSWYQQTPGQGLQFLFEYFSETQRNKGNFPGRFSGRQFSNSRSEMNVSTLELGDSALYLCASSPPLAGGVNEQFFGPGTRLTVL.

This clonotype was recorded a few times. The chain joins TRBV19 to TRBJ2-7; D is ambiguous. The V and J ends lost 5 bases and 2 bases respectively, with 19 bases between them. Per germline, CDR1 LNHDA and CDR2 SQIVND (reference sequence). The CDR3 sequence is 16 residues long. CDR3 bases: TGTGCCAGTAGTCCCGATCGTAGGCCTAATACCTACGAGCAGTACTTC. It specifies CASSPDRRPNTYEQYF.

The rearrangement links TRBV18 to TRBJ1-2; D is uncertain. CDR1 and CDR2 (germline): KGHSH, LQKENI. V lost 2 bases to trimming and J lost 4 bases, with 17 bases between them. The CDR3 has 16 residues. CDR3 sequence (DNA): TGTGCCAGCTCACCAGGACCCCCGGGTGTCGGCTATGGCTACACCTTC. The encoded protein is CASSPGPPGVGYGYTF.

The rearrangement uses TRBV28 and TRBJ1-5; 11 bases agree with TRBD1. V trimming: 5 bases; J trimming: 6 bases; junction bases outside the gene matches: 9. This CDR3 region has 16 residues. Germline CDR1 reads MDHEN; CDR2 reads SYDVKM. This chain's CDR3 is CASSGRTGGSRQPQHF. CDR3 DNA: TGTGCCAGCAGTGGAAGGACAGGGGGCTCGCGTCAGCCCCAGCATTTT. Together with reference TRBV28 and TRBJ1-5, the CDR3 gives the full variable domain: DVKVTQSSRYLVKRTGEKVFLECVQDMDHENMFWYRQDPGLGLRLIYFSYDVKMKEKGDIPEGYSVSREKKERFSLILESASTNQTSMYLCASSGRTGGSRQPQHFGDGTRLSIL.